This entry lists 20 T cell receptor beta chains sequenced from one sample in a study of cytomegalovirus exposure and HLA in healthy donors. The PCR employed 60 Vbeta primers together with 13 Jbeta primers. Sequencing was performed with immunoSEQ multiplex PCR; in TCRdb, only in-frame clones are kept and a portion is missing. The sample lists some 160,000 clones, more than 65% occurring once. The sample taken for sequencing was PBMCs. The receptor source for this set is a middle-aged man in good health and CMV-seropositive.

This chain connects TRBV9 to TRBJ2-2; D remains unclear. Per germline, CDR1 SGDLS and CDR2 YYNGEE. V gave up 4 bases and J gave up 0 bases, with 10 bases separating them. The CDR3 has 15 amino acids. CDR3 loop: CASSPDWTNTGELFF. DNA of the CDR3: TGTGCCAGCAGCCCTGACTGGACGAACACCGGGGAGCTGTTTTTT.

This chain joins TRBV18 and TRBJ2-1, with 10 positions matching TRBD2. Germline CDR1 and CDR2: KGHSH and LQKENI. The V gene end was trimmed by 3 bases and the J gene end by 5 bases; junction bases not matched to a gene: 4. The CDR3 has 15 amino acids. The CDR3 is CASSPLAGVDNEQFF. As DNA, the CDR3 is TGTGCCAGCTCACCCCTAGCGGGAGTTGACAATGAGCAGTTCTTC. The variable domain in full, with the rest retrieved from reference TRBV18 and TRBJ2-1, is NAGVMQNPRHLVRRRGQEARLRCSPMKGHSHVYWYRQLPEEGLKFMVYLQKENIIDESGMPKERFSAEFPKEGPSILRIQQVVRGDSAAYFCASSPLAGVDNEQFFGPGTRLTVL.

The rearrangement joins TRBV23-1 to TRBJ2-5; D unclear. TRBV23-1 qualifies as an ORF whose function is uncertain. The CDR3 loop spans 13 amino acids. V was shortened by 4 bases and J by 0 bases, with 6 bases between the two germline ends. CDR3 nucleotides: TGCGCCAGCAGTCTTGCGGACCAAGAGACCCAGTACTTC. Residues: CASSLADQETQYF.

V gene TRBV15 combines with J gene TRBJ1-1; D might be TRBD1 (5 bases). The V and J ends lost 11 bases and 0 bases respectively, with 22 bases between them. From germline, CDR1 is LNHNV and CDR2 YYDKDF (reference sequence). This CDR3 has 16 residues. The CDR3 loop reads CAVFAELAGMNTEAFF. The CDR3 DNA is TGTGCCGTATTTGCTGAATTGGCAGGGATGAACACTGAAGCTTTCTTT.

This chain joins TRBV7-9 and TRBJ2-7, with TRBD2 as a possible D gene (6 bases). CDR1 is SEHNR, CDR2 FQNEAQ, per germline (reference sequence). There are 12 residues in the CDR3. Between the trimmed V and J ends, which lost 5 bases and 6 bases, there was a span of 11 bases. The chain's CDR3 is CASSTWEAEQYV. CDR3 nucleotides: TGTGCCAGCAGCACGTGGGAGGCCGAGCAGTACGTC.

This clone is a singleton in its sample. The chain recombines TRBV5-4 with TRBJ1-1, with 8 positions matching TRBD1. Looked up from germline, CDR1 is SGHNT and CDR2 is YYREEE (reference sequence). The V segment lost 4 bases and the J segment 6 bases; nucleotides outside the gene matches: 8. The CDR3 contains 14 residues. The CDR3 DNA reads as TGTGCCAGCAGCGCTGAGCAGGGGGCTTCTGAAGCTTTCTTT. Encoded protein: CASSAEQGASEAFF.

V usage is TRBV4-1 and J usage is TRBJ2-2; D is possibly TRBD2 (5 bases). The CDR3 contains 17 residues. Germline V gene data show CDR1 as MGHRA and CDR2 as YSYEKL. V was pared by 0 bases and J by 6 bases, with 17 bases between. The CDR3 region has the DNA TGCGCCAGCAGCCAAGAACCTCCTAGCTTCCGTGCCGGGGAGCTGTTTTTT. It specifies CASSQEPPSFRAGELFF.

The chain recombines TRBV5-6 with TRBJ2-7; tentatively, D is TRBD2 (6 bases). The germline CDR1 and CDR2 sequences are SGHDT and YYEEEE. The CDR3 runs 17 residues. Trimming pared 4 bases from V and 3 bases from J, leaving 23 bases between. The CDR3 region is CASSLGAAGLGNYEQYV. As DNA, the CDR3 is TGTGCCAGCAGCCTAGGGGCCGCGGGGCTCGGAAACTACGAGCAGTACGTC.

V usage is TRBV4-1 and J usage is TRBJ2-7; D perhaps matches TRBD2 (5 bases). This CDR3 comprises 13 residues. V gave up 2 bases and J gave up 6 bases, with 11 bases separating them. Germline CDR1 MGHRA, CDR2 YSYEKL. Here the CDR3 DNA reads TGCGCCAGCAGCCAATTTGAGGGCCGCGAGCAGTACGTC. Protein: CASSQFEGREQYV.

The J gene is TRBJ1-1, the V gene TRBV19, with a tentative D call TRBD1 (6 bases). V was cut by 3 bases and J by 8 bases, with 13 bases left in between. CDR1 and CDR2 (germline): LNHDA, SQIVND (reference sequence). The CDR3 is 13 residues long. The CDR3 DNA sequence: TGTGCCAGTAGTATGGAGCCCGACAGGGAAGCTTTCTTT. Translating it yields CASSMEPDREAFF. Drawing the rest from reference TRBV19 and TRBJ1-1, the complete variable domain is DGGITQSPKYLFRKEGQNVTLSCEQNLNHDAMYWYRQDPGQGLRLIYYSQIVNDFQKGDIAEGYSVSREKKESFPLTVTSAQKNPTAFYLCASSMEPDREAFFGQGTRLTVV.

This rearrangement joins TRBV10-3 to TRBJ2-1, with 7 bases matching TRBD1. This CDR3 is built from 13 residues. V was clipped by 10 bases and J by 9 bases; unmatched bases: 12. Per the germline V gene, CDR1 is ENHRY and CDR2 is SYGVKD. Here the CDR3 DNA reads TGTGCCACCGCGTTAAGGCAGGGGGTTGAGCAGTTCTTC. Translated, it gives CATALRQGVEQFF.

The chain recombines TRBV7-3 with TRBJ1-5, with D possibly matching TRBD1 (5 bases). V lost 3 bases and J lost 5, with 26 bases in between. This CDR3 region has 19 residues. Per germline, CDR1 SGHTA and CDR2 FQGTGA. In nucleotides, the CDR3 is TGTGCCAGCAGCTTTCCAAATCGACAGTACGGAAGGGACTATCAGCCCCAGCATTTT. Amino acid sequence: CASSFPNRQYGRDYQPQHF.

This chain links TRBV4-1 with TRBJ1-1, with 9 bases that match TRBD1. The germline CDR1 and CDR2 sequences are MGHRA and YSYEKL. Unmatched junction bases numbered 1, after V lost 4 bases and J lost 1 base. The CDR3 runs to 14 residues. The CDR3 nucleotides are TGCGCCAGCAGCCGGGACAGGGAGAACACTGAAGCTTTCTTT. Translated: CASSRDRENTEAFF.

V and J are TRBV19 and TRBJ2-1; 8 bases agree with TRBD2. Per germline, CDR1 LNHDA and CDR2 SQIVND (reference sequence). V shed 3 bases, J shed 2 bases, and the junction held 6 bases outside the gene matches. This CDR3 comprises 16 residues. The CDR3 region has the DNA TGTGCCAGTAGTATCCAAGCGGGAGTTACCTACAATGAGCAGTTCTTC. As protein: CASSIQAGVTYNEQFF.

The rearrangement links TRBV9 to TRBJ1-1; 7 bases line up with TRBD1. The CDR3 totals 14 residues. CDR1 SGDLS and CDR2 YYNGEE come from the germline V gene. After removal of 0 bases from V and 4 bases from J, the junction contained 3 bases not matched to a gene. The CDR3 loop reads CASSVGGGGTEAFF. CDR3 nucleotides: TGTGCCAGCAGCGTAGGAGGGGGCGGCACTGAAGCTTTCTTT.

The rearrangement links TRBV5-1 to TRBJ2-7, with TRBD1 matching 7 bases. Germline trimming cut 5 bases from V and 3 bases from J; bases unmatched to any gene: 8. The germline V gene encodes CDR1 SGHRS and CDR2 YFSETQ. The CDR3 is 14 residues long. CDR3 region: CASSNPGQNYEQYF. In DNA, the CDR3 is TGCGCCAGCAGTAATCCGGGACAGAACTACGAGCAGTACTTC.

This clone was seen only a few times. The chain links TRBV6-1 to TRBJ2-7; possibly TRBD2 for D (5 bases). Per the germline V gene, CDR1 is MNHNS and CDR2 is SASEGT. Trimming removed 1 base at V and 4 bases at J, with 11 bases between. The CDR3 loop spans 14 amino acids. This CDR3 reads CASSEDRRGYEQYV. For the CDR3, the DNA is TGTGCCAGCAGTGAAGACCGAAGAGGGTACGAGCAGTACGTC.

There are a few counts of this clone. This rearrangement joins TRBV19 to TRBJ1-2, with D unresolved. CDR3 size: 12 residues. Germline V gene data show CDR1 as LNHDA and CDR2 as SQIVND (reference sequence). With 6 bases removed from V and 13 bases from J, the gap between germline ends came to 18 bases. The CDR3 spells CASSSEGRSVTF. CDR3 DNA sequence: TGTGCCAGTAGCTCAGAGGGCAGGTCGGTCACCTTC.

This rearrangement joins TRBV4-1 to TRBJ2-3; the match to TRBD1 covers 9 bases. Trimming removed 6 bases from V and 0 bases from J; junction bases left unmatched: 7. The germline V gene has CDR1 MGHRA and CDR2 YSYEKL. The CDR3 loop spans 16 amino acids. The CDR3 DNA reads as TGCGCCAGCAGTTTTCGACAGGGGGTGAGCACAGATACGCAGTATTTT. Protein sequence: CASSFRQGVSTDTQYF.

The chain carries TRBV7-2 and TRBJ1-5; TRBD1 matches 8 bases. The V gene's germline CDR1 is SGHTA and CDR2 FQGNSA. The CDR3 runs to 16 residues. Trimming removed 4 bases from V and 4 bases from J; junction bases left unmatched: 9. The CDR3: CASSSRTGRSNQPQHF. The CDR3 DNA is TGTGCCAGCAGCTCGCGGACAGGGAGGTCAAATCAGCCCCAGCATTTT.